Following are 20 T cell receptor beta chains from one sample sequenced in a study of OX40 agonist ivuxolimab in advanced cancers. The assay was immunoSEQ multiplex PCR, and TCRdb's table has in-frame clones only and misses some. The sample holds just over 95,000 clones; around 87% are singletons and the top ten take 0.15% to 0.2%. Sequencing used CD4+ or CD8+ T cells sorted from blood, obtained in a trial of the OX40 agonist ivuxolimab. The source is an adult with an advanced solid tumor such as melanoma, head and neck, liver or kidney cancer.

V and J are TRBV7-2 and TRBJ1-4; no clear D. With 1 base removed from V and 2 bases from J, the gap between germline ends came to 8 bases. CDR1 is SGHTA, CDR2 FQGNSA, per germline. CDR3 length: 15 residues. The CDR3 is CASSLVRSTNEKLFF. The CDR3 bases are TGTGCCAGCAGCTTAGTGAGGAGTACTAATGAAAAACTGTTTTTT.

The chain uses TRBV29-1 and TRBJ1-2; D is ambiguous. The CDR3 covers 12 residues. The V end was cut by 0 bases, the J end by 8 bases, with 10 bases between. Germline assignment: CDR1 SQVTM and CDR2 ANQGSEA. CDR3 nucleotide sequence: TGCAGCGTTGAAGATGGACCGGACGGCTACACCTTC. Its protein is CSVEDGPDGYTF.

The chain has TRBV5-1 and TRBJ1-2; D is uncertain. The CDR3 spans 13 residues. V was pared by 0 bases and J by 7 bases, with 10 bases between. Germline V CDR1 and CDR2: SGHRS, YFSETQ. CDR3 in DNA: TGCGCCAGCAGCTTGGAAAGGGTTTCTGGCTACACCTTC. Its protein is CASSLERVSGYTF. The entire variable domain, with the rest obtained from reference TRBV5-1 and TRBJ1-2, is as follows: KAGVTQTPRYLIKTRGQQVTLSCSPISGHRSVSWYQQTPGQGLQFLFEYFSETQRNKGNFPGRFSGRQFSNSRSEMNVSTLELGDSALYLCASSLERVSGYTFGSGTRLTVV.

The V gene is TRBV2, the J gene TRBJ2-7; a weak D match, TRBD2 (6 bases). The V and J ends lost 6 bases and 2 bases respectively, with 8 bases between them. The CDR3 length is 12 residues. Germline assignment: CDR1 SNHLY and CDR2 FYNNEI. CDR3 sequence reads: CASSRLAYEQYF. The CDR3 DNA is TGTGCCAGCAGCCGACTAGCCTACGAGCAGTACTTC.

The chain has TRBV7-8 and TRBJ1-1, with unresolved D. V was trimmed by 2 bases and J by 3 bases, leaving 16 bases between them. This CDR3 region has 16 residues. Germline loops: CDR1 SGHVS, CDR2 FQNEAQ. CDR3 in amino acids: CASSLRPAYYDTEAFF. The CDR3 nucleotides read TGTGCCAGCAGCTTACGTCCAGCCTATTACGACACTGAAGCTTTCTTT.

The chain employs TRBV10-3 and TRBJ1-6; TRBD1 aligns across 9 bases. V was clipped by 6 bases and J by 7 bases; unmatched bases: 1. In germline, CDR1 is ENHRY, CDR2 SYGVKD. This CDR3 region has 13 residues. In DNA form, the CDR3 reads TGTGCCATCAGGGACAGGGGAAATTCACCCCTCCACTTT. Its protein is CAIRDRGNSPLHF.

The chain combines TRBV5-1 with TRBJ1-1; the match to TRBD1 covers 8 bases. The germline CDR1 and CDR2 sequences are SGHRS and YFSETQ. The CDR3 totals 15 residues. V was pared by 4 bases and J by 8 bases, with 13 bases of the junction left unmatched. The CDR3 bases are TGCGCCAGCAGCCGCGGGACAGGCTCTATGGACGAAGCTTTCTTT. Protein product: CASSRGTGSMDEAFF.

The chain has TRBV19 and TRBJ1-2; D perhaps matches TRBD1 (6 bases). The CDR3 covers 14 residues. The V gene's germline CDR1 is LNHDA and CDR2 SQIVND (reference sequence). V lost 9 bases to trimming and J lost 5 bases, with 19 bases between them. The CDR3 DNA reads as TGTGCCAGCGAGCCTCAGGGGCTTAGTTATGGCTACACCTTC. It is translated as CASEPQGLSYGYTF.

The J gene is TRBJ2-3, the V gene TRBV5-1; 13 bases line up with TRBD2. V was pared by 4 bases and J by 2 bases, with 10 bases of the junction left unmatched. Germline V gene sequence: CDR1 SGHRS, CDR2 YFSETQ. The CDR3 consists of 18 residues. The CDR3, as DNA: TGCGCCAGCAGCCCCCCGTCGGGACTAGCGGGAACCACAGATACGCAGTATTTT. Translated: CASSPPSGLAGTTDTQYF.

The gene calls are TRBV5-1 and TRBJ2-3; 9 bases are shared with TRBD2. CDR3 length equals 17 residues. Germline V gene data show CDR1 as SGHRS and CDR2 as YFSETQ. V dropped 1 base and J dropped 3; count of bases not matched to a gene: 9. For the CDR3, the DNA is TGCGCCAGCAGCTTGTGGAGTAGCGGGAGAAATACAGATACGCAGTATTTT. It translates to CASSLWSSGRNTDTQYF.

This clone is a singleton in its sample. The chain employs TRBV29-1 and TRBJ2-1, with D possibly matching TRBD2 (6 bases). V dropped 2 bases and J dropped 6 bases, with 8 bases sitting between them. Germline CDR1 reads SQVTM; CDR2 reads ANQGSEA. This CDR3 is built from 12 residues. The CDR3: CSVEWGGNEQFF. CDR3 in DNA: TGCAGCGTTGAATGGGGAGGCAATGAGCAGTTCTTC.

J is TRBJ2-7 and V is TRBV5-4; TRBD1 might be the D (5 bases). V dropped 4 bases and J dropped 2 bases, with 13 bases sitting between them. The CDR3 has 14 amino acids. Per the germline V gene, CDR1 is SGHNT and CDR2 is YYREEE (reference sequence). In DNA form, the CDR3 reads TGTGCCAGCAGCCCTGAGACAGAGGCCTACGAGCAGTACTTC. Translation gives CASSPETEAYEQYF.

This clone was detected a few times. The CDR3 sequence is CASSYGVGRPQHF. As DNA, the CDR3 is TGTGCCAGCAGTTACGGGGTCGGCCGGCCCCAGCATTTT. The rearrangement uses TRBV6-5 and TRBJ1-5; D not resolved. Germline lookup yields CDR1 MNHEY and CDR2 SVGAGI. Trimming removed 2 bases at V and 9 bases at J, with 11 bases between. This CDR3 is 13 amino acids long.

V is TRBV18 and J is TRBJ2-6; TRBD2 is a possible D gene (6 bases). V was clipped by 0 bases and J by 4 bases, with 10 bases between them. Germline loops: CDR1 KGHSH, CDR2 LQKENI. The CDR3 contains 16 residues. The CDR3 protein is CASSPPWAGGANVLTF. The CDR3 DNA follows: TGTGCCAGCTCACCACCGTGGGCGGGAGGGGCCAACGTCCTGACTTTC.

CDR3 sequence reads: CASSGFGGSYNEQFF. CDR3 DNA: TGTGCCAGCTCCGGATTCGGGGGCTCCTACAATGAGCAGTTCTTC. The V gene is TRBV18, the J gene TRBJ2-1; D possibly corresponds to TRBD2 (6 bases). Per germline, CDR1 KGHSH and CDR2 LQKENI. The CDR3 is made up of 15 amino acids. V was cut by 6 bases and J by 0 bases, with 12 bases left in between.

The chain is built from TRBV10-3 and TRBJ2-3, with D possibly matching TRBD1 (5 bases). Germline lookup yields CDR1 ENHRY and CDR2 SYGVKD. The V gene lost 5 bases and the J gene lost 0 bases, with 15 bases spanning the gap. This CDR3 comprises 16 residues. The CDR3: CAISSDGAASTDTQYF. The CDR3, as DNA: TGTGCCATCAGTAGCGATGGGGCCGCTAGCACAGATACGCAGTATTTT.

The rearrangement joins TRBV5-1 to TRBJ2-7; D may be TRBD1 (5 bases). Germline V lookup: CDR1 SGHRS, CDR2 YFSETQ. This CDR3 region has 14 residues. Trimming left V 0 bases short and J 2 bases short, with 9 bases between. The CDR3 protein is CASSLEGAAYEQYF. CDR3 nucleotides: TGCGCCAGCAGCTTGGAAGGGGCGGCCTACGAGCAGTACTTC.

This clone was observed once. The chain employs TRBV28 and TRBJ2-1, with D perhaps TRBD2 (8 bases). The CDR3 spans 14 residues. The germline CDR1 and CDR2 sequences are MDHEN and SYDVKM. The V end lost 6 bases, the J end lost 7 bases, and 16 bases lay between the germline ends. CDR3 in DNA: TGTGCCAGCAGCGGGAGGGGGCGATTTAATGAGCAGTTCTTC. Protein product: CASSGRGRFNEQFF.

The chain employs TRBV19 and TRBJ1-6; D remains ambiguous. Between the trimmed V and J ends, which lost 4 bases and 8 bases, there was a span of 9 bases. From germline, CDR1 is LNHDA and CDR2 SQIVND (reference sequence). The CDR3 contains 13 residues. DNA of the CDR3: TGTGCCAGTAGTAGAAATGGTCATTCACCCCTCCACTTT. This encodes CASSRNGHSPLHF.

The V gene is TRBV11-2, the J gene TRBJ2-1, with D perhaps TRBD1 (5 bases). The length of the CDR3 is 13 residues. The V end lost 1 base, the J end lost 12 bases, and 13 bases lay between the germline ends. Germline V CDR1 and CDR2: SGHAT, FQNNGV. CDR3 amino acids: CASSLGVRGGQFF. DNA for the CDR3: TGTGCCAGCAGCTTAGGTGTTAGGGGTGGGCAGTTCTTC.